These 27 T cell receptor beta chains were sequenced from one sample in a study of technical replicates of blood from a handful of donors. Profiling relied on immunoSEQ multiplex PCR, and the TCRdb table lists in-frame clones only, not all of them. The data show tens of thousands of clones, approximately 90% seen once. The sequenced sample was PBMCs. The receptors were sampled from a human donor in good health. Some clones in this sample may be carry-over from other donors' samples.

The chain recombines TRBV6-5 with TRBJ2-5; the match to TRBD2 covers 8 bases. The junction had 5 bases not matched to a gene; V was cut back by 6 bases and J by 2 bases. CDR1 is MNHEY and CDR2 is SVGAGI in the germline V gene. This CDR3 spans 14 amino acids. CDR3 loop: CASSLGGGQETQYF. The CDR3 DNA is TGTGCCAGCAGCCTCGGCGGGGGGCAAGAGACCCAGTACTTC.

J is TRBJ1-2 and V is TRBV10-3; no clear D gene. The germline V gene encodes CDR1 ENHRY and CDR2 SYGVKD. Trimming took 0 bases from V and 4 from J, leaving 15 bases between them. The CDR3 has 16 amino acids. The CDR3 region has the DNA TGTGCCATCAGTGAGTCCGGGATAGAGTCTGGCTATGGCTACACCTTC. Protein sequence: CAISESGIESGYGYTF.

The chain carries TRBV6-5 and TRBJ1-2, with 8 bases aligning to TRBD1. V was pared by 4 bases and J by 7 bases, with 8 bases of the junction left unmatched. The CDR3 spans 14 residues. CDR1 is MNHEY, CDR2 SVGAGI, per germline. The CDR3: CASSFRDRWSGYTF. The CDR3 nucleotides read TGTGCCAGCAGTTTCCGGGACAGGTGGTCTGGCTACACCTTC.

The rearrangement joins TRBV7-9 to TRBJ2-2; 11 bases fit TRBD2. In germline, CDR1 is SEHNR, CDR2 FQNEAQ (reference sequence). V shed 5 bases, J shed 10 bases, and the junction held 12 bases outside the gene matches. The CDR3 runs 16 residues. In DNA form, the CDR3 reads TGTGCCAGCAGCGAACCTAGCGGGGGGCGCCGGCTGGAGCTGTTTTTT. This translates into CASSEPSGGRRLELFF.

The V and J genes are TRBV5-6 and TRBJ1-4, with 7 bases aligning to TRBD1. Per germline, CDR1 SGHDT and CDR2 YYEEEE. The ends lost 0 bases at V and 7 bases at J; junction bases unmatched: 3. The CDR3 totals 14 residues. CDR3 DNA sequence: TGTGCCAGCAGCTTGGAGACAGGGAGTGAAAAACTGTTTTTT. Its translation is CASSLETGSEKLFF.

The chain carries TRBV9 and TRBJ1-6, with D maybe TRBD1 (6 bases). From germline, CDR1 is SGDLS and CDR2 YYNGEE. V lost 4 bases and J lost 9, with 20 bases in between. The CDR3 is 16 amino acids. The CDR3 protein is CASSPTLQGQGSPLHF. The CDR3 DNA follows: TGTGCCAGCAGCCCGACCTTACAGGGCCAGGGTTCACCCCTCCACTTT. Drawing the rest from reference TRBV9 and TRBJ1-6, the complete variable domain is DSGVTQTPKHLITATGQRVTLRCSPRSGDLSVYWYQQSLDQGLQFLIQYYNGEERAKGNILERFSAQQFPDLHSELNLSSLELGDSALYFCASSPTLQGQGSPLHFGNGTRLTVT.

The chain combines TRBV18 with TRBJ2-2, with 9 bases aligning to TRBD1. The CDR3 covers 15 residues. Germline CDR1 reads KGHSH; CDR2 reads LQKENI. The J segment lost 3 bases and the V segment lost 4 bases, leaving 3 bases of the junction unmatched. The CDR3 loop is CASSQGTGYTGELFF. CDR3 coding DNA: TGTGCCAGCTCACAAGGGACAGGGTACACCGGGGAGCTGTTTTTT.

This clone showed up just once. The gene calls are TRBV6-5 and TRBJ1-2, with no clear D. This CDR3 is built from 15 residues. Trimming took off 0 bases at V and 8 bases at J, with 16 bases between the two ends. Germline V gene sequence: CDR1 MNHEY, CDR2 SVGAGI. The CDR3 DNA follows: TGTGCCAGCAGTTACTCGATAACACCCGGAGGCGGCTACACCTTC. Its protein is CASSYSITPGGGYTF.

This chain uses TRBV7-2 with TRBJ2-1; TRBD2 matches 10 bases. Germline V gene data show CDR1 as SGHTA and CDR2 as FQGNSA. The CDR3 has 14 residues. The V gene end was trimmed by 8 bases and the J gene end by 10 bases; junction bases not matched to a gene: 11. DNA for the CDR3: TGTGCCAGCCAACGCCCCAGCGGGGGGGGAGAGCAGTTCTTC. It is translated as CASQRPSGGGEQFF.

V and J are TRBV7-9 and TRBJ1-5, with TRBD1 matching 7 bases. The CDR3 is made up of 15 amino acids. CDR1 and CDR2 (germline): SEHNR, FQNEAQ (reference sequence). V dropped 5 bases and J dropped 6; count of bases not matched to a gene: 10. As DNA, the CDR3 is TGTGCCAGCAGCCCGCCCGGACAGGCAAGTCAGCCCCAGCATTTT. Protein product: CASSPPGQASQPQHF.

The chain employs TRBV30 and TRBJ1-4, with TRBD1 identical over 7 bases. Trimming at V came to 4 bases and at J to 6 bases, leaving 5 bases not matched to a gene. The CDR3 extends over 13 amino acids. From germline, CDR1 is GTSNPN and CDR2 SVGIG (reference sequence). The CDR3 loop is CAWMGDSHEKLFF. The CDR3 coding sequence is TGTGCCTGGATGGGGGACAGTCATGAAAAACTGTTTTTT. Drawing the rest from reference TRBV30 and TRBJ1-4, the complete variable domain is SQTIHQWPATLVQPVGSPLSLECTVEGTSNPNLYWYRQAAGRGLQLLFYSVGIGQISSEVPQNLSASRPQDRQFILSSKKLLLSDSGFYLCAWMGDSHEKLFFGSGTQLSVL.

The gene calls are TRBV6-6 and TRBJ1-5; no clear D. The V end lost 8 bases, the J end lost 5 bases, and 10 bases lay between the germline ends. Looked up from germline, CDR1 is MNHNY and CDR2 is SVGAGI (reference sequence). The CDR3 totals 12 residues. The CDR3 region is CASGEGYQPQHF. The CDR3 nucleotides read TGTGCCAGCGGGGAGGGTTATCAGCCCCAGCATTTT.

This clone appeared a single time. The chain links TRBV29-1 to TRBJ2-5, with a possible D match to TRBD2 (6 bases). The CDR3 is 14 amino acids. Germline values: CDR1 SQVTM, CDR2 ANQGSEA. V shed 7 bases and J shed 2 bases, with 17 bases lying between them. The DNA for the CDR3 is TGCAGCGGGGATCTGGACGGACTACAAGAGACCCAGTACTTC. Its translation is CSGDLDGLQETQYF.

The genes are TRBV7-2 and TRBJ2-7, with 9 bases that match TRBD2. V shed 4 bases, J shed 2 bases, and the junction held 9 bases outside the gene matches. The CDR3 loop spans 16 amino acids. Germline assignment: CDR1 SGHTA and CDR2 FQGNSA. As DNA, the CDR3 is TGTGCCAGCAGCTCCCGGAGCGCGGGAGGGACCTACGAGCAGTACTTC. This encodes CASSSRSAGGTYEQYF.

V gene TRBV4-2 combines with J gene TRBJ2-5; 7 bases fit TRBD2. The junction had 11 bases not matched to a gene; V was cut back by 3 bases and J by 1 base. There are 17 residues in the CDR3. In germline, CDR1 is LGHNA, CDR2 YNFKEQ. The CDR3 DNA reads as TGTGCCAGCAGCCATGGGCGCCTAGCGGATCTCCAAGAGACCCAGTACTTC. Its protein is CASSHGRLADLQETQYF.

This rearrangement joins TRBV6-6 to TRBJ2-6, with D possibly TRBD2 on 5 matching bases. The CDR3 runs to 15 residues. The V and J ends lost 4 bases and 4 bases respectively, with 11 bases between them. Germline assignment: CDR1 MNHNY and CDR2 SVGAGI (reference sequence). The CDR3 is CASSSRGSGANVLTF. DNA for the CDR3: TGTGCCAGCAGTTCAAGAGGGTCCGGGGCCAACGTCCTGACTTTC.

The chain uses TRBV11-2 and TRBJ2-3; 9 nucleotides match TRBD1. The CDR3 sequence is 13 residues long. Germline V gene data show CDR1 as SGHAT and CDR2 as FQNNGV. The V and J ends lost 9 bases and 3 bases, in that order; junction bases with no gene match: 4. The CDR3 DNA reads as TGTGCCAGTAAGACAGGGGGGACAGATACGCAGTATTTT. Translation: CASKTGGTDTQYF.

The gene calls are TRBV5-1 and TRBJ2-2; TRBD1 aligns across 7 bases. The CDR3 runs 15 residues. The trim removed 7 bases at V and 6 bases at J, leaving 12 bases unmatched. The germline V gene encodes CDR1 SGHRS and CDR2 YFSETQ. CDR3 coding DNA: TGCGCCAGCTCCCGGGACAGAATTTTTGCCGGGGAGCTGTTTTTT. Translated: CASSRDRIFAGELFF.

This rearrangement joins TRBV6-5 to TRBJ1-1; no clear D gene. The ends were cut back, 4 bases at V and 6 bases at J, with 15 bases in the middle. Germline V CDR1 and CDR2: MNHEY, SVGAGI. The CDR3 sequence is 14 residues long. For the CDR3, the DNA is TGTGCCAGCAGTTCCCCCGGCGGGATACCTGAAGCTTTCTTT. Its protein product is CASSSPGGIPEAFF.

Written as DNA, the CDR3 is TGTGCCAGCAGCCTTTCCGGGACTAGCGGAGAGCAGTACTTC. As protein: CASSLSGTSGEQYF. The V call is TRBV7-8, the J call TRBJ2-7; 11 positions match TRBD2. With 5 bases clipped from V and 7 bases from J, the junction kept 7 bases outside the gene matches. Germline loops: CDR1 SGHVS, CDR2 FQNEAQ. The CDR3 length is 14 residues.

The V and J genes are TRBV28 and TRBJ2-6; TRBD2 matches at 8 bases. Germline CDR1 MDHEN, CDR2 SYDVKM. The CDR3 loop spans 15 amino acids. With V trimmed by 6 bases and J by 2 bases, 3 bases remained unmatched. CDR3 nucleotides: TGTGCCAGCAGCCACGGGGGGGCTGGGGCCAACGTCCTGACTTTC. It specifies CASSHGGAGANVLTF.

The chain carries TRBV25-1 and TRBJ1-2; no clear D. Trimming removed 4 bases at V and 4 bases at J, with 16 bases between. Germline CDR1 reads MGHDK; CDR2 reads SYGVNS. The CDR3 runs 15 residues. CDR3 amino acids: CASSVSGKPTYGYTF. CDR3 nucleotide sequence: TGTGCCAGCAGTGTATCGGGGAAACCAACCTATGGCTACACCTTC.

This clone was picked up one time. The CDR3 sequence is CASSTNDNSPLHF. The CDR3 bases are TGTGCCAGCTCAACAAACGATAATTCACCCCTCCACTTT. The rearrangement uses TRBV18 and TRBJ1-6, with D unclear. The CDR3 contains 13 residues. V shed 5 bases and J shed 5 bases, with 7 bases lying between them. Germline CDR1 KGHSH, CDR2 LQKENI.

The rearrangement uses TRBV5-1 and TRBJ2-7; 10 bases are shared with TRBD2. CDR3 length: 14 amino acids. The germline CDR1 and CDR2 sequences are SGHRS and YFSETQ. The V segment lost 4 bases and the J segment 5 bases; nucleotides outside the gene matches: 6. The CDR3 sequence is CASSPSGGYDEQYF. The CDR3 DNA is TGCGCCAGCAGCCCTAGCGGGGGTTACGACGAGCAGTACTTC.

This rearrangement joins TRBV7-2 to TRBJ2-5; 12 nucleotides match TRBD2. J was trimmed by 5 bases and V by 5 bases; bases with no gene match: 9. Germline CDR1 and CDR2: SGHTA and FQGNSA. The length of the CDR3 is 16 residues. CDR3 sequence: CASSLTSGGGRETQYF. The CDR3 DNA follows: TGTGCCAGCAGCCTGACTAGCGGGGGAGGCAGGGAGACCCAGTACTTC.

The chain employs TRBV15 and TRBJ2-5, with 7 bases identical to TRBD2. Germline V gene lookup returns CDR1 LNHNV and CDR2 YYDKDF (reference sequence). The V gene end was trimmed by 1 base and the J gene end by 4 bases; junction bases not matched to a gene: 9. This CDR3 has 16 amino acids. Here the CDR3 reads CATSRVWGGSSETQYF. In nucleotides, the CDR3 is TGTGCCACCAGCAGAGTGTGGGGCGGGAGTTCAGAGACCCAGTACTTC.

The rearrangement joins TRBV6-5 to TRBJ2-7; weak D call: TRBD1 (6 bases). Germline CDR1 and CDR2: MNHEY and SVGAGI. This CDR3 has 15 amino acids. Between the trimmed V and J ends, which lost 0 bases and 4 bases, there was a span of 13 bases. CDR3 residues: CASSYSGRGKYEQYF. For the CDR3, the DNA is TGTGCCAGCAGTTACTCGGGAAGGGGGAAGTACGAGCAGTACTTC.